The 5 T cell receptor beta chains below were found in one sample sequenced in a study of blood T cell repertoires in COVID-19. Generated by immunoSEQ multiplex PCR, the TCRdb table keeps only in-frame clones and is missing some. The top ten hold roughly 5% of the sample, which has roughly 87,000 clones, around nine tenths seen once. The sample comprised peripheral blood. The receptors come from a man aged 35 to 55 with acute or convalescent COVID-19.

This sequence joins TRBV5-1 and TRBJ1-1, with D tentatively TRBD1 (5 bases). The germline V and J ends were trimmed by 6 bases and 0 bases, with 9 bases remaining between them. CDR1 is SGHRS, CDR2 YFSETQ, per germline. The CDR3 extends over 13 amino acids. In nucleotides, the CDR3 is TGCGCCAGCACCCTGACAGTGAACACTGAAGCTTTCTTT. It yields the protein CASTLTVNTEAFF.

This sequence joins TRBV5-1 and TRBJ1-1; TRBD1 agrees at 9 bases. V was pared by 4 bases and J by 1 base, with 8 bases of the junction left unmatched. Germline V gene sequence: CDR1 SGHRS, CDR2 YFSETQ. CDR3 length: 16 residues. CDR3 loop: CASSEGQGFRNTEAFF. CDR3 nucleotides: TGCGCCAGCAGCGAGGGACAGGGCTTCCGGAACACTGAAGCTTTCTTT.

This CDR3 reads CASSATLAGSFTDTQYF. DNA for the CDR3: TGTGCCAGCAGCGCCACCCTAGCGGGGTCTTTCACAGATACGCAGTATTTT. The genes are TRBV11-3 and TRBJ2-3; 9 positions match TRBD2. CDR1 is SGHNT and CDR2 is YENEEA in the germline V gene. The CDR3 has 17 residues. Losses at the gene ends were 5 bases for V and 2 bases for J; bases not matched to a gene: 11.

The chain recombines TRBV11-2 with TRBJ1-6, with D unresolved. The CDR3 sequence is 12 residues long. Looked up from germline, CDR1 is SGHAT and CDR2 is FQNNGV. The germline V and J ends were trimmed by 5 bases and 7 bases, with 6 bases remaining between them. The CDR3 is CASSTRNSPLHF. In nucleotides, the CDR3 is TGTGCCAGCAGCACCAGGAATTCACCCCTCCACTTT.

CDR3 nucleotide sequence: TGTGCCAGTAGTCGAGACAGGGGGCTCACCGGGGAGCTGTTTTTT. This codes for CASSRDRGLTGELFF. V gene TRBV19 combines with J gene TRBJ2-2; 10 nucleotides align to TRBD1. There are 15 residues in the CDR3. Looked up from germline, CDR1 is LNHDA and CDR2 is SQIVND (reference sequence). Trimming took 5 bases from V and 4 from J; bases not matched to a gene: 4.